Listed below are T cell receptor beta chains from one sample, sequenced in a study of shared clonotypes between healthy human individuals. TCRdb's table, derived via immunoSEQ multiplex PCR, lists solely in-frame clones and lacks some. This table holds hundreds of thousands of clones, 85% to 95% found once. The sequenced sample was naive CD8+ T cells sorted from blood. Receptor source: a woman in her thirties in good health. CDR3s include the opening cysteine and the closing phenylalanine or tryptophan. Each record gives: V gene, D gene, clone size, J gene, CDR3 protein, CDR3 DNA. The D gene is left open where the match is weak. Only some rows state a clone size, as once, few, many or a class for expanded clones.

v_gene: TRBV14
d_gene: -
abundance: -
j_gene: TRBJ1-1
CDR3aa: CASSQAPMGTEAFF
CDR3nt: TGTGCCAGCAGCCAAGCCCCAATGGGAACTGAAGCTTTCTTT

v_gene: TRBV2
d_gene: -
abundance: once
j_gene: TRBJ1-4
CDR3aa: CASSEGANEKLFF
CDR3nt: TGTGCCAGCAGTGAAGGGGCTAATGAAAAACTGTTTTTT

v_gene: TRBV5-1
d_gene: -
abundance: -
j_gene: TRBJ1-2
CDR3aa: CASSSPQTGDYGYTF
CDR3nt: TGCGCCAGCAGCTCCCCCCAGACCGGTGACTATGGCTACACCTTC

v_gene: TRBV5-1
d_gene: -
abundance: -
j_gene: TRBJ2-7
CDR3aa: CASSLDAAYEQYF
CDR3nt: TGCGCCAGCAGCTTAGACGCCGCCTACGAGCAGTACTTC

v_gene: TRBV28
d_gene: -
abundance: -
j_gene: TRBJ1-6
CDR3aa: CASSHLRTIGTYNSPLHF
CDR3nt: TGTGCCAGCAGTCACCTGAGAACCATAGGGACCTATAATTCACCCCTCCACTTT

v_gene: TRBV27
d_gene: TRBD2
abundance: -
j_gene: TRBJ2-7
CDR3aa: CASSPGLAGVDEQYF
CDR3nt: TGTGCCAGCAGTCCTGGTCTAGCGGGAGTGGACGAGCAGTACTTC

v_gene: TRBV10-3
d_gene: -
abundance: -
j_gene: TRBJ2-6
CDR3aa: CAIKSYSGANVLTF
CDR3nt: TGTGCCATCAAGTCCTACTCTGGGGCCAACGTCCTGACTTTC

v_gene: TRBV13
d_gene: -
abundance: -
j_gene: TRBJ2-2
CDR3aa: CASSFYTGELFF
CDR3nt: TGTGCCAGCAGCTTCTACACCGGGGAGCTGTTTTTT

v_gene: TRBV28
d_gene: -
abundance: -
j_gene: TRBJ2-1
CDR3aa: CASSSYIGSYNEQFF
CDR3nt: TGTGCCAGCAGTTCGTACATCGGCTCCTACAATGAGCAGTTCTTC

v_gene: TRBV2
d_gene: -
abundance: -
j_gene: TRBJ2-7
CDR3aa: CASSDYRVNEQYF
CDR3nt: TGTGCCAGCAGTGACTACAGGGTGAACGAGCAGTACTTC

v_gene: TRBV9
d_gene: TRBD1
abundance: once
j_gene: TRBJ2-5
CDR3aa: CASSPKGGGQGGSQYF
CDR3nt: TGTGCCAGCAGCCCCAAGGGGGGGGGACAGGGAGGGTCCCAGTACTTC